This is a list of T cell receptor beta chains from one sample in a study of shared clonotypes between healthy human individuals. Libraries were prepared by immunoSEQ multiplex PCR; TCRdb keeps only in-frame clonotypes and omits some of them. The table records about 1.1 million clones, roughly 80% of them present only once. Specimen: memory CD4+ T cells from PBMCs. These receptors all stem from a man aged 18 to 29 in good health. Some clones in this sample may be carry-over from other donors' samples. Both conserved end residues are part of each CDR3. The D gene is left open where the match is weak. Size values are once, few and many counts, or a class for expanded clones, and some rows have none.

j_call: TRBJ1-1; clone_size: NA; v_call: TRBV12-2; d_call: NA; cdr3_aa: CASRLRSRDEAFF; cdr3_nt: TGTGCAAGTCGCCTTAGGTCACGGGACGAAGCTTTCTTT
j_call: TRBJ2-5; clone_size: NA; v_call: TRBV4-2; d_call: NA; cdr3_aa: CASSLAGRLETQYF; cdr3_nt: TGTGCCAGCAGCCTCGCGGGAAGGTTGGAGACCCAGTACTTC
j_call: TRBJ1-2; clone_size: NA; v_call: TRBV6-6; d_call: NA; cdr3_aa: CASSYERYGARGYTF; cdr3_nt: TGTGCCAGCAGTTACGAGCGTTATGGGGCCCGTGGCTACACCTTC
j_call: TRBJ2-7; clone_size: NA; v_call: TRBV6-5; d_call: NA; cdr3_aa: CASSSGTSAYEQYF; cdr3_nt: TGTGCCAGCAGTTCCGGGACATCAGCCTACGAGCAGTACTTC
j_call: TRBJ2-7; clone_size: NA; v_call: TRBV10-3; d_call: NA; cdr3_aa: CAINGVADIYEQYF; cdr3_nt: TGTGCCATCAATGGGGTAGCGGATATCTACGAGCAGTACTTC
j_call: TRBJ2-6; clone_size: once; v_call: TRBV5-1; d_call: NA; cdr3_aa: CASSLVRPRGPGANVLTF; cdr3_nt: TGCGCCAGCAGCTTGGTTCGGCCACGGGGGCCTGGGGCCAACGTCCTGACTTTC
j_call: TRBJ1-5; clone_size: NA; v_call: TRBV7-9; d_call: TRBD1; cdr3_aa: CASSRTGGGNQPQHF; cdr3_nt: TGTGCCAGCAGCCGGACAGGGGGAGGCAATCAGCCCCAGCATTTT
j_call: TRBJ2-1; clone_size: NA; v_call: TRBV6-5; d_call: NA; cdr3_aa: CASSYSGKGREQFF; cdr3_nt: TGTGCCAGCAGTTACTCGGGGAAGGGTCGGGAGCAGTTCTTC
j_call: TRBJ2-5; clone_size: NA; v_call: TRBV6-5; d_call: NA; cdr3_aa: CASSRLGETQYF; cdr3_nt: TGTGCCAGCAGTAGGCTGGGGGAGACCCAGTACTTC
j_call: TRBJ1-3; clone_size: NA; v_call: TRBV14; d_call: NA; cdr3_aa: CASSQDSRSWGNTIYF; cdr3_nt: TGTGCCAGCAGCCAAGATTCCCGCTCCTGGGGAAACACCATATATTTT
j_call: TRBJ2-5; clone_size: NA; v_call: TRBV19; d_call: NA; cdr3_aa: CASSPGGGRETQYF; cdr3_nt: TGTGCCAGTAGTCCCGGGGGTGGAAGAGAGACCCAGTACTTC
j_call: TRBJ2-2; clone_size: few; v_call: TRBV11-3; d_call: TRBD1; cdr3_aa: CASSRQGAQNTGELFF; cdr3_nt: TGTGCCAGCAGCCGACAGGGGGCTCAAAACACCGGGGAGCTGTTTTTT
j_call: TRBJ2-2; clone_size: NA; v_call: TRBV28; d_call: NA; cdr3_aa: CASTAVGPGELFF; cdr3_nt: TGTGCCAGCACAGCGGTGGGCCCCGGGGAGCTGTTTTTT
j_call: TRBJ2-3; clone_size: once; v_call: TRBV19; d_call: NA; cdr3_aa: CASSSFRDTQYF; cdr3_nt: TGTGCCAGTAGTTCTTTCCGGGATACGCAGTATTTT
j_call: TRBJ2-3; clone_size: NA; v_call: TRBV9; d_call: TRBD2; cdr3_aa: CASSVTSGSSADTQYF; cdr3_nt: TGTGCCAGCAGCGTTACTAGCGGGAGCAGCGCAGATACGCAGTATTTT
j_call: TRBJ2-1; clone_size: NA; v_call: TRBV10-2; d_call: TRBD1; cdr3_aa: CASSSRDREFNEQFF; cdr3_nt: TGCGCCAGCAGCTCGAGGGACAGGGAATTCAATGAGCAGTTCTTC
j_call: TRBJ2-7; clone_size: NA; v_call: TRBV28; d_call: TRBD1; cdr3_aa: CASSGGQGLEQYF; cdr3_nt: TGTGCCAGCAGCGGGGGACAGGGACTCGAGCAGTACTTC
j_call: TRBJ2-1; clone_size: NA; v_call: TRBV27; d_call: TRBD2; cdr3_aa: CASTRTSDYNERFF; cdr3_nt: TGTGCCAGCACCCGGACTAGCGACTACAATGAGCGGTTCTTC
j_call: TRBJ1-4; clone_size: once; v_call: TRBV25-1; d_call: NA; cdr3_aa: CASTGTAFNEKLFF; cdr3_nt: TGTGCCAGCACCGGGACGGCCTTTAATGAAAAACTGTTTTTT
j_call: TRBJ2-5; clone_size: NA; v_call: TRBV6-1; d_call: NA; cdr3_aa: CASRGRPTETQYF; cdr3_nt: TGTGCCAGCAGGGGGAGACCCACGGAGACCCAGTACTTC
j_call: TRBJ2-3; clone_size: NA; v_call: TRBV7-2; d_call: NA; cdr3_aa: CASSSQRGDTQYF; cdr3_nt: TGTGCCAGCAGCTCCCAGCGTGGAGATACGCAGTATTTT
j_call: TRBJ2-2; clone_size: NA; v_call: TRBV14; d_call: TRBD2; cdr3_aa: CASSQFGAGDAGELFF; cdr3_nt: TGTGCCAGCAGCCAATTCGGAGCGGGAGACGCCGGGGAGCTGTTTTTT
j_call: TRBJ2-7; clone_size: NA; v_call: TRBV5-8; d_call: NA; cdr3_aa: CASSSRAGSYEQYF; cdr3_nt: TGTGCCAGCAGCTCGAGGGCAGGGAGCTACGAGCAGTACTTC
j_call: TRBJ2-5; clone_size: NA; v_call: TRBV11-3; d_call: NA; cdr3_aa: CASSLSGADETQYF; cdr3_nt: TGTGCCAGCAGCTTGTCGGGGGCTGACGAGACCCAGTACTTC
j_call: TRBJ1-1; clone_size: NA; v_call: TRBV11-2; d_call: TRBD1; cdr3_aa: CASSLSRDRGTEAFF; cdr3_nt: TGTGCCAGCAGCTTAAGCCGGGACAGGGGCACTGAAGCTTTCTTT
j_call: TRBJ2-7; clone_size: NA; v_call: TRBV11-2; d_call: TRBD2; cdr3_aa: CASSFSGTSMSEQYF; cdr3_nt: TGTGCCAGCAGCTTCTCCGGGACTAGCATGTCCGAGCAGTACTTC
j_call: TRBJ1-3; clone_size: NA; v_call: TRBV5-1; d_call: NA; cdr3_aa: CASRPDPGNTIYF; cdr3_nt: TGCGCCAGCAGACCCGACCCTGGAAACACCATATATTTT
j_call: TRBJ2-3; clone_size: few; v_call: TRBV11-1; d_call: NA; cdr3_aa: CASSLAGQSTDTQYF; cdr3_nt: TGTGCCAGCAGCTTGGCGGGACAGAGCACAGATACGCAGTATTTT
j_call: TRBJ1-1; clone_size: NA; v_call: TRBV5-1; d_call: TRBD1; cdr3_aa: CASSWTGTGDTEAFF; cdr3_nt: TGCGCCAGCAGCTGGACAGGGACGGGGGACACTGAAGCTTTCTTT
j_call: TRBJ2-5; clone_size: NA; v_call: TRBV6-6; d_call: TRBD2; cdr3_aa: CASSLAAGGGETQYF; cdr3_nt: TGTGCCAGCAGTTTAGCAGCGGGAGGTGGAGAGACCCAGTACTTC